A selection of T cell receptor beta chains follows, all from one sample in a study of cytomegalovirus exposure and HLA in healthy donors. Assay used: immunoSEQ multiplex PCR; TCRdb lists only in-frame clones, some missing. This table has over 85,000 clones, around nine tenths appearing once. The sample comprised PBMCs. These receptors were taken from a young woman in good health and CMV-seropositive. Each CDR3 is given with its conserved first and last residue. Each record gives: V gene, clone size, CDR3 length, J gene, D gene, CDR3 protein, CDR3 DNA. A D gene is named only where the DNA matches it firmly. Clone size, where shown, is once, few, many, or a class for clones that have expanded.

v_call: TRBV12-5
clone_size: .
cdr3_length: 13
j_call: TRBJ2-7
d_call: .
cdr3_aa: CASGLPQRDEQYF
cdr3_nt: TGTGCTAGTGGTTTGCCTCAGAGGGACGAGCAGTACTTC

v_call: TRBV10-3
clone_size: .
cdr3_length: 11
j_call: TRBJ1-1
d_call: .
cdr3_aa: CAISGGSEAFF
cdr3_nt: TGTGCCATCAGTGGAGGGTCTGAAGCTTTCTTT

v_call: TRBV6-1
clone_size: .
cdr3_length: 15
j_call: TRBJ1-2
d_call: .
cdr3_aa: CASRSLGTGDYGYTF
cdr3_nt: TGTGCCAGCAGGTCACTAGGGACTGGCGACTATGGCTACACCTTC

v_call: TRBV4-1
clone_size: .
cdr3_length: 14
j_call: TRBJ1-2
d_call: TRBD1
cdr3_aa: CASSHGGQGYGYTF
cdr3_nt: TGCGCCAGCAGCCACGGAGGACAGGGGTACGGCTACACCTTC

v_call: TRBV29-1
clone_size: .
cdr3_length: 15
j_call: TRBJ2-1
d_call: TRBD2
cdr3_aa: CSVGGLAGGNNEQFF
cdr3_nt: TGCAGCGTTGGAGGTCTAGCGGGGGGAAACAATGAGCAGTTCTTC

v_call: TRBV5-5
clone_size: few
cdr3_length: 14
j_call: TRBJ2-3
d_call: TRBD1
cdr3_aa: CASSLDRGRDTQYF
cdr3_nt: TGTGCCAGCAGCTTGGACAGGGGGCGAGATACGCAGTATTTT

v_call: TRBV9
clone_size: .
cdr3_length: 17
j_call: TRBJ2-2
d_call: TRBD2
cdr3_aa: CASSVGLAGGGTGELFF
cdr3_nt: TGTGCCAGCAGCGTCGGACTAGCGGGAGGCGGCACCGGGGAGCTGTTTTTT

v_call: TRBV28
clone_size: .
cdr3_length: 16
j_call: TRBJ2-7
d_call: TRBD2
cdr3_aa: CASADNRRGRAYEQYF
cdr3_nt: TGTGCCAGCGCCGACAACCGGCGCGGGAGGGCCTACGAGCAGTACTTC

v_call: TRBV7-2
clone_size: .
cdr3_length: 12
j_call: TRBJ1-1
d_call: .
cdr3_aa: CASSPTVGAAFF
cdr3_nt: TGTGCCAGCAGCCCCACAGTGGGGGCAGCTTTCTTT

v_call: TRBV6-5
clone_size: few
cdr3_length: 12
j_call: TRBJ1-1
d_call: .
cdr3_aa: CASSYGQTEAFF
cdr3_nt: TGTGCCAGCAGTTACGGGCAGACTGAAGCTTTCTTT

v_call: TRBV18
clone_size: .
cdr3_length: 15
j_call: TRBJ1-1
d_call: .
cdr3_aa: CASSPSTEMNTEAFF
cdr3_nt: TGTGCCAGCTCACCTTCGACAGAAATGAACACTGAAGCTTTCTTT

v_call: TRBV2
clone_size: .
cdr3_length: 16
j_call: TRBJ1-1
d_call: TRBD1
cdr3_aa: CASSQFGTGKNTEAFF
cdr3_nt: TGTGCCAGCAGTCAATTCGGGACAGGGAAGAACACTGAAGCTTTCTTT

v_call: TRBV10-1
clone_size: .
cdr3_length: 14
j_call: TRBJ2-1
d_call: TRBD2
cdr3_aa: CASSDGLVLSEQFF
cdr3_nt: TGCGCCAGCAGTGACGGACTAGTCTTGAGTGAGCAGTTCTTC

v_call: TRBV4-1
clone_size: .
cdr3_length: 14
j_call: TRBJ2-7
d_call: TRBD1
cdr3_aa: CASSQVQGAYEQYF
cdr3_nt: TGCGCCAGCAGCCAAGTGCAGGGGGCCTACGAGCAGTACTTC

v_call: TRBV7-7
clone_size: .
cdr3_length: 14
j_call: TRBJ2-5
d_call: .
cdr3_aa: CASSSGQDAETQYF
cdr3_nt: TGTGCTAGCAGCTCGGGACAAGACGCAGAGACCCAGTACTTC

v_call: TRBV5-6
clone_size: .
cdr3_length: 16
j_call: TRBJ2-1
d_call: TRBD2
cdr3_aa: CASSSRTSGVYNEQFF
cdr3_nt: TGTGCCAGCAGCTCGCGGACTAGCGGGGTCTACAATGAGCAGTTCTTC

v_call: TRBV6-1
clone_size: .
cdr3_length: 11
j_call: TRBJ1-1
d_call: .
cdr3_aa: CASRGLGEAFF
cdr3_nt: TGTGCCAGCAGGGGCTTGGGTGAAGCTTTCTTT

v_call: TRBV4-1
clone_size: .
cdr3_length: 15
j_call: TRBJ1-2
d_call: .
cdr3_aa: CASSQELTRLPGYTF
cdr3_nt: TGCGCCAGCAGCCAAGAATTGACCCGACTGCCGGGCTACACCTTC

v_call: TRBV5-1
clone_size: .
cdr3_length: 17
j_call: TRBJ2-1
d_call: TRBD2
cdr3_aa: CASSLGSGRAAYNEQFF
cdr3_nt: TGCGCCAGCAGCCTGGGAAGCGGGAGGGCCGCCTACAATGAGCAGTTCTTC

v_call: TRBV7-6
clone_size: .
cdr3_length: 14
j_call: TRBJ2-3
d_call: TRBD1
cdr3_aa: CASSLGGTVDTQYF
cdr3_nt: TGTGCCAGCAGCTTAGGGGGGACAGTGGATACGCAGTATTTT

v_call: TRBV7-9
clone_size: .
cdr3_length: 15
j_call: TRBJ1-1
d_call: .
cdr3_aa: CASSLGASLNTEAFF
cdr3_nt: TGTGCCAGCAGCCTAGGGGCCAGCCTGAACACTGAAGCTTTCTTT

v_call: TRBV30
clone_size: .
cdr3_length: 13
j_call: TRBJ2-1
d_call: TRBD2
cdr3_aa: CAFLAGDYGEQFF
cdr3_nt: TGTGCCTTCTTAGCGGGAGATTACGGTGAGCAGTTCTTC

v_call: TRBV4-2
clone_size: .
cdr3_length: 16
j_call: TRBJ2-4
d_call: TRBD1
cdr3_aa: CASSHTTGTEKNIQYF
cdr3_nt: TGTGCCAGCAGCCATACTACGGGGACAGAAAAAAACATTCAGTACTTC

v_call: TRBV2
clone_size: .
cdr3_length: 13
j_call: TRBJ2-5
d_call: TRBD2
cdr3_aa: CASSSGLESTQYF
cdr3_nt: TGTGCCAGCAGTTCGGGACTAGAATCGACCCAGTACTTC

v_call: TRBV28
clone_size: .
cdr3_length: 18
j_call: TRBJ2-3
d_call: .
cdr3_aa: CASSLWRGGVASTDTQYF
cdr3_nt: TGTGCCAGCAGTTTATGGAGAGGAGGGGTCGCGAGCACAGATACGCAGTATTTT

v_call: TRBV18
clone_size: .
cdr3_length: 14
j_call: TRBJ2-7
d_call: TRBD1
cdr3_aa: CASSPGTGVYEQYF
cdr3_nt: TGTGCCAGCTCCCCTGGGACAGGAGTCTACGAGCAGTACTTC

v_call: TRBV19
clone_size: .
cdr3_length: 16
j_call: TRBJ1-2
d_call: TRBD1
cdr3_aa: CATKTPGQFFNYGYTF
cdr3_nt: TGTGCCACAAAGACGCCGGGACAGTTTTTCAACTATGGCTACACCTTC

v_call: TRBV28
clone_size: .
cdr3_length: 12
j_call: TRBJ1-4
d_call: TRBD1
cdr3_aa: CASSSGTVKLFF
cdr3_nt: TGTGCCAGCAGTTCTGGGACAGTTAAACTGTTTTTT

v_call: TRBV5-6
clone_size: .
cdr3_length: 18
j_call: TRBJ2-6
d_call: .
cdr3_aa: CASSLGVRLSSGANVLTF
cdr3_nt: TGTGCCAGCAGCTTAGGGGTCAGACTGAGCTCTGGGGCCAACGTCCTGACTTTC

v_call: TRBV15
clone_size: .
cdr3_length: 15
j_call: TRBJ2-1
d_call: .
cdr3_aa: CATSRVVFSYNEQFF
cdr3_nt: TGTGCCACCAGCAGAGTAGTATTCTCCTACAATGAGCAGTTCTTC

v_call: TRBV30
clone_size: .
cdr3_length: 12
j_call: TRBJ1-1
d_call: .
cdr3_aa: CAWSRVHTEAFF
cdr3_nt: TGTGCCTGGAGTAGAGTCCACACTGAAGCTTTCTTT

v_call: TRBV5-1
clone_size: few
cdr3_length: 16
j_call: TRBJ2-2
d_call: .
cdr3_aa: CASSLEQAANTGELFF
cdr3_nt: TGCGCCAGCAGCTTGGAACAGGCCGCGAACACCGGGGAGCTGTTTTTT

v_call: TRBV2
clone_size: .
cdr3_length: 17
j_call: TRBJ2-5
d_call: TRBD1
cdr3_aa: CASSLIAGTGGRETQYF
cdr3_nt: TGTGCCAGCAGCCTTATAGCCGGGACAGGGGGCCGGGAGACCCAGTACTTC

v_call: TRBV5-1
clone_size: .
cdr3_length: 15
j_call: TRBJ2-7
d_call: TRBD2
cdr3_aa: CASRNQREGSYEQYF
cdr3_nt: TGCGCCAGCAGAAATCAGCGGGAGGGCTCCTACGAGCAGTACTTC

v_call: TRBV9
clone_size: .
cdr3_length: 15
j_call: TRBJ1-2
d_call: .
cdr3_aa: CASSVDGTWHYGYTF
cdr3_nt: TGTGCCAGCAGCGTAGATGGGACATGGCACTATGGCTACACCTTC

v_call: TRBV5-4
clone_size: .
cdr3_length: 15
j_call: TRBJ1-1
d_call: .
cdr3_aa: CASSLNRGYDTEAFF
cdr3_nt: TGTGCCAGCAGCTTGAATCGAGGTTATGACACTGAAGCTTTCTTT

v_call: TRBV11-3
clone_size: once
cdr3_length: 16
j_call: TRBJ2-3
d_call: TRBD2
cdr3_aa: CASSNPGLAGGPAQYF
cdr3_nt: TGTGCCAGCAGCAACCCCGGACTAGCGGGAGGGCCTGCGCAGTATTTT

v_call: TRBV6-1
clone_size: once
cdr3_length: 13
j_call: TRBJ2-5
d_call: TRBD2
cdr3_aa: CASRGLAGETQYF
cdr3_nt: TGTGCCAGCAGGGGACTAGCGGGAGAGACCCAGTACTTC

v_call: TRBV7-9
clone_size: .
cdr3_length: 15
j_call: TRBJ1-2
d_call: .
cdr3_aa: CASSASGSGWYGYTF
cdr3_nt: TGTGCCAGCAGCGCCTCTGGGTCAGGGTGGTATGGCTACACCTTC

v_call: TRBV7-8
clone_size: .
cdr3_length: 16
j_call: TRBJ2-6
d_call: TRBD1
cdr3_aa: CASPLGTGAGANVLTF
cdr3_nt: TGTGCCAGCCCCCTCGGGACAGGGGCTGGGGCCAACGTCCTGACTTTC

v_call: TRBV6-1
clone_size: .
cdr3_length: 15
j_call: TRBJ1-1
d_call: .
cdr3_aa: CASSEHISGITEAFF
cdr3_nt: TGTGCCAGCAGTGAGCACATATCAGGGATTACTGAAGCTTTCTTT

v_call: TRBV23-1
clone_size: .
cdr3_length: 15
j_call: TRBJ1-1
d_call: .
cdr3_aa: CASSQVERADTEAFF
cdr3_nt: TGCGCCAGCAGTCAAGTAGAGAGGGCCGACACTGAAGCTTTCTTT

v_call: TRBV13
clone_size: .
cdr3_length: 12
j_call: TRBJ2-7
d_call: .
cdr3_aa: CASSRSSYEQYF
cdr3_nt: TGTGCCAGCAGCAGGAGCTCCTACGAGCAGTACTTC

v_call: TRBV10-1
clone_size: .
cdr3_length: 16
j_call: TRBJ2-3
d_call: TRBD1
cdr3_aa: CASSERDRARTDTQYF
cdr3_nt: TGCGCCAGCAGTGAACGGGACAGGGCTCGCACAGATACGCAGTATTTT

v_call: TRBV7-6
clone_size: .
cdr3_length: 19
j_call: TRBJ2-2
d_call: TRBD2
cdr3_aa: CASLRTSGNHPTNTGELFF
cdr3_nt: TGTGCCAGCTTGCGGACTAGCGGGAATCACCCAACTAACACCGGGGAGCTGTTTTTT